This TCR beta chain was profiled in a study of shared T cell receptors in the human thymus. Data came from immunoSEQ multiplex PCR; TCRdb stores just in-frame clones and leaves some out. Of approximately 660,000 clones detected, more than 75% appear once; the ten largest clones hold approximately 0.01%. This clone occurred a few times. Germline CDR1 SGHDT, CDR2 YYEEEE. The CDR3 sequence is 14 residues long. J lost 13 bases, V lost 2 bases, and 11 bases had no gene match. These data are also associated with another study on human thymus T cells. From that study: Corrective cardiac surgery supplied the resected thymus tissue. Unrelated individuals reportedly shared highly overlapping thymic TCR repertoires.

The material sequenced was thymocytes. This chain connects TRBV5-6 to TRBJ1-4, with 7 bases lining up with TRBD1. This TCR was recovered from a boy less than two years old with a congenital heart defect. CDR3 coding DNA: TGTGCCAGCAGCTTCGGGACAGACCCCCGGGGACTGTTTTTT. Protein product: CASSFGTDPRGLFF.